The rows below give T cell receptor beta chains drawn from one sample of a study of blood T cell repertoires in COVID-19. Sequencing used immunoSEQ multiplex PCR; TCRdb keeps in-frame clones, though not all of them. The data hold roughly 340,000 clones, with around nine tenths observed a single time. The specimen sequenced was peripheral blood. Receptors were obtained from a woman in her late teens or twenties who had recovered from COVID-19. Each CDR3 is given with its conserved first and last residue. D genes are given only for firm matches. Expanded clones are given a class, and other clones once, few, many or no size at all.

>TRBJ2-1|NA|NA|TRBV4-3
CASSQGRAPGDEQFF
TGCGCCAGCAGCCAGGGCAGGGCTCCTGGCGATGAGCAGTTCTTC
>TRBJ2-5|TRBD2|NA|TRBV11-3
CASSLSGLARETQYF
TGTGCCAGCAGCCTATCGGGACTAGCACGAGAGACCCAGTACTTC
>TRBJ1-5|NA|NA|TRBV10-2
CASGGGNQPQHF
TGCGCCAGTGGGGGGGGCAATCAGCCCCAGCATTTT
>TRBJ1-2|NA|NA|TRBV6-5
CASSYTGPAGYTF
TGTGCCAGCAGTTACACAGGGCCTGCCGGCTACACCTTC
>TRBJ1-6|TRBD1|NA|TRBV19
CASKGKSGQGNSPLHF
TGTGCCAGTAAAGGGAAATCGGGACAGGGAAATTCACCCCTCCACTTT
>TRBJ2-3|TRBD1|NA|TRBV7-6
CASSFFPGQGSTDTQYF
TGTGCCAGCAGCTTTTTTCCGGGACAGGGGAGCACAGATACGCAGTATTTT
>TRBJ2-2|TRBD1|NA|TRBV15
CATRRQGNTGELFF
TGTGCCACCAGGAGACAGGGGAACACCGGGGAGCTGTTTTTT
>TRBJ1-3|NA|NA|TRBV5-4
CASSFGRDSGNTIYF
TGTGCCAGCAGCTTCGGCAGGGACTCTGGAAACACCATATATTTT
>TRBJ1-3|NA|NA|TRBV4-3
CASSQVVPGERSGNTIYF
TGCGCCAGCAGCCAAGTAGTCCCAGGGGAGCGCTCTGGAAACACCATATATTTT
>TRBJ1-1|TRBD1|once|TRBV29-1
CSAGDRINTEAFF
TGCAGCGCCGGGGACAGAATTAACACTGAAGCTTTCTTT